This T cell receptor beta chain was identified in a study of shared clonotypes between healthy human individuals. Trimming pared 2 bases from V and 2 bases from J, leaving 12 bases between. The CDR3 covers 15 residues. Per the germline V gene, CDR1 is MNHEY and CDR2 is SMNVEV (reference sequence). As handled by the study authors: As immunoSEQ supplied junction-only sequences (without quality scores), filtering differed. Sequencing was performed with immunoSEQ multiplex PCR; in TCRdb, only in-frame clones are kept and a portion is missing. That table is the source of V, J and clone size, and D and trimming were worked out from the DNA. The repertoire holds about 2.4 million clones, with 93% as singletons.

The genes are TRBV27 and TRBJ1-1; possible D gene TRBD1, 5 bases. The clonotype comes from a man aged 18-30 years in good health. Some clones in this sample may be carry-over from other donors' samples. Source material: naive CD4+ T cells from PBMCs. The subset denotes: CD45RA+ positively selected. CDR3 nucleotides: TGTGCCAGCAGTTTAGCGAGGGGATCAAACACTGAAGCTTTCTTT. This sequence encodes CASSLARGSNTEAFF.